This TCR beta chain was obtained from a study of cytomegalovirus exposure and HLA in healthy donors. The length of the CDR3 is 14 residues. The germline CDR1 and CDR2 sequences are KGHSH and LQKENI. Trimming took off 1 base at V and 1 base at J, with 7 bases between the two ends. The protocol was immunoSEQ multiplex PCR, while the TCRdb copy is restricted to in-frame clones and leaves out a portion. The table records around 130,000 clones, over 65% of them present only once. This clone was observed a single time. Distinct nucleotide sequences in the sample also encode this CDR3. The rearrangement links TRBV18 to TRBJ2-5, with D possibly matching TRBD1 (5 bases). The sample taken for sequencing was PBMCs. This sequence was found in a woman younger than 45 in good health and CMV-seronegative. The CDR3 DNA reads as TGTGCCAGCTCACCACGGGGCGGCCAAGAGACCCAGTACTTC. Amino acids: CASSPRGGQETQYF.